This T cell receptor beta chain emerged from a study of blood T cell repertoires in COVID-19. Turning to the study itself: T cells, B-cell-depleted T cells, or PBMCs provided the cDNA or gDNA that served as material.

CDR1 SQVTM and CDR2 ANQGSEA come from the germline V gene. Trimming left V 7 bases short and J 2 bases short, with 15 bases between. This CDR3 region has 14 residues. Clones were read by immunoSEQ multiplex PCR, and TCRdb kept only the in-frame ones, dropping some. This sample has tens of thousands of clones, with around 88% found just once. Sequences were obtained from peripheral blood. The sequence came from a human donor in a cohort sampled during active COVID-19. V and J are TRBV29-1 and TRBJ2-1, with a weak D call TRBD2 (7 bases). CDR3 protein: CSGKGGVPYNEQFF. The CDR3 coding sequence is TGCAGCGGAAAAGGGGGGGTCCCCTACAATGAGCAGTTCTTC.